This T cell receptor beta chain came from a study of T-cell memory formation after mild COVID-19. Study-level points and caveats: Contracting clones localized mainly to CM and EM when CD4+ and mainly to EMRA when CD8+.

TCRdb reprocessed the 5' RACE reads via MiXCR and lists one record per CDR3 protein. The sample lists hundreds of thousands of distinct CDR3 sequences; less than 25% were seen once. Germline CDR1 and CDR2: SQVTM and ANQGSEA. The CDR3 is made up of 12 amino acids. This clonotype was observed at least ten times. Its cognate antigen is unknown. One end of the junction fails to match germline, which may point to a read error. The sequence was obtained from an adult woman who had mild COVID-19 (a few samples of this study predate the infection). Cell type and time point are not known. Sequenced: PBMCs or a T cell subset sorted from them (not recorded which). This sequence joins TRBV29-1 and TRBJ2-1; 7 nucleotides agree with TRBD1. CDR3 sequence: CSLRQGGSTEIF. Here the CDR3 DNA reads TGCAGTTTACGACAGGGTGGTTCGACCGAGATCTTC.